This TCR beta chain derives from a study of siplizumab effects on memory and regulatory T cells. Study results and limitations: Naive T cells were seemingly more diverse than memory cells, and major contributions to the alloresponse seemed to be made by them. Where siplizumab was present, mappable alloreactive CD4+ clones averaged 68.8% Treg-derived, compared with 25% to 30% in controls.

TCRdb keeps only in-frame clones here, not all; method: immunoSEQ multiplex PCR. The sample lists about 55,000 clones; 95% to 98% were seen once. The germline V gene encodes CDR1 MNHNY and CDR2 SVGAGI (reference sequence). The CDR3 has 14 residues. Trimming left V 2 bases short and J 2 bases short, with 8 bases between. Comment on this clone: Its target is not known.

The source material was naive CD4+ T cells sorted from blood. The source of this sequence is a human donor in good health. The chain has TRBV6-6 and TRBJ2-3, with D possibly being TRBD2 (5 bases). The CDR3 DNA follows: TGTGCCAGCAGTTACCGCGGGTCCACAGATACGCAGTATTTT. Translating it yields CASSYRGSTDTQYF.